Shown below are 32 T cell receptor beta chains from a single sample sequenced in a study of T cell responses to AZD1222 COVID-19 vaccine. Measured with immunoSEQ multiplex PCR; TCRdb has only the in-frame clones, and not every one. The table records approximately 150,000 clones, roughly 89% of them present only once. Specimen: peripheral blood, collected 28 days after the second AZD1222 dose. Receptors were obtained from an adult who received the AZD1222 COVID-19 vaccine.

This CDR3 is CATQKRGLQGNYGYTF. The CDR3 DNA sequence: TGTGCCACCCAGAAACGAGGGTTGCAAGGGAACTATGGCTACACCTTC. The chain employs TRBV15 and TRBJ1-2; D unresolved. The CDR3 runs 16 residues. Germline lookup yields CDR1 LNHNV and CDR2 YYDKDF (reference sequence). Trimming stripped 8 bases from V and 2 bases from J, with 21 bases between.

The chain is built from TRBV19 and TRBJ2-1; 8 bases map to TRBD2. V lost 4 bases, J lost 2 bases, and 10 bases stayed unmatched. Germline V CDR1 and CDR2: LNHDA, SQIVND (reference sequence). The CDR3 length is 17 residues. The CDR3: CASSNSLGTRAYNEQFF. Written as DNA, the CDR3 is TGTGCCAGTAGTAACAGTCTCGGGACTAGGGCCTACAATGAGCAGTTCTTC.

The V gene is TRBV9, the J gene TRBJ2-1, with 7 bases lining up with TRBD2. With 0 bases clipped from V and 7 bases from J, the junction kept 4 bases outside the gene matches. The germline V gene has CDR1 SGDLS and CDR2 YYNGEE. The CDR3 is made up of 14 amino acids. In DNA, the CDR3 is TGTGCCAGCAGCGTAGAGGGACTACCGAATGAGCAGTTCTTC. The encoded protein is CASSVEGLPNEQFF.

The chain carries TRBV5-4 and TRBJ2-3; a possible D gene is TRBD2 (6 bases). CDR1 is SGHNT, CDR2 YYREEE, per germline (reference sequence). This CDR3 spans 15 amino acids. The V gene lost 4 bases and the J gene lost 1 base, with 13 bases spanning the gap. DNA for the CDR3: TGTGCCAGCAGCGCAGGAGGGCCGGGCACAGATACGCAGTATTTT. Translating gives CASSAGGPGTDTQYF.

This chain uses TRBV12-3 or TRBV12-4 with TRBJ2-3; D not certain. Between the trimmed V and J ends, which lost 10 bases and 1 base, there was a span of 9 bases. The CDR3 contains 12 residues. DNA for the CDR3: TGTGCCACCTGTTGGGGCACAGATACGCAGTATTTT. Encoded protein: CATCWGTDTQYF.

J is TRBJ2-3 and V is TRBV21-1. TRBV21-1 is listed as a pseudogene. The CDR3 is made up of 14 amino acids. The CDR3 DNA sequence: TGTGCCAGCAGCACTGGATCTGACACAGATACGCAGTATTTT. This codes for CASSTGSDTDTQYF.

J is TRBJ1-5 and V is TRBV9; weak D call: TRBD1 (6 bases). The germline V gene encodes CDR1 SGDLS and CDR2 YYNGEE. With 2 bases removed from V and 10 bases from J, the gap between germline ends came to 13 bases. The CDR3 totals 13 residues. The CDR3 is CASSVKHREPQHF. The CDR3 DNA is TGTGCCAGCAGCGTTAAACACAGGGAACCCCAGCATTTT.

The rearrangement uses TRBV11-3 and TRBJ1-2; D not certain. Per germline, CDR1 SGHNT and CDR2 YENEEA. V lost 4 bases, J lost 3 bases, and 6 bases lay in between. The CDR3 consists of 12 residues. CDR3 sequence (DNA): TGTGCCAGCAGCTCCCCGGACTATGGCTACACCTTC. Translation gives CASSSPDYGYTF. Using reference TRBV11-3 and TRBJ1-2 for the parts outside the CDR3, the full variable domain is EAGVVQSPRYKIIEKKQPVAFWCNPISGHNTLYWYLQNLGQGPELLIRYENEEAVDDSQLPKDRFSAERLKGVDSTLKIQPAELGDSAVYLCASSSPDYGYTFGSGTRLTVV.

The chain couples TRBV3-1 (or the pseudogene TRBV3-2) to TRBJ1-6; D is unresolved. Germline CDR1 LGHDT, CDR2 YNNKEL (reference sequence). The CDR3 has 16 amino acids. V lost 3 bases and J lost 7, with 16 bases in between. CDR3 bases: TGTGCCAGCAGCCATTCGGCGGGCCGTGAAAATTCACCCCTCCACTTT. Translation: CASSHSAGRENSPLHF.

The V call is TRBV15, the J call TRBJ2-5; D gene unclear. With 3 bases removed from V and 0 bases from J, the gap between germline ends came to 2 bases. The CDR3 runs to 12 residues. CDR1 is LNHNV, CDR2 YYDKDF, per germline (reference sequence). The CDR3 protein is CATSRHQETQYF. CDR3 nucleotides: TGTGCCACCAGCAGGCACCAAGAGACCCAGTACTTC.

This chain connects TRBV5-5 to TRBJ2-2; D is uncertain. Trimming removed 4 bases at V and 10 bases at J, with 11 bases between. Germline V CDR1 and CDR2: SGHKS, YYEKEE (reference sequence). The CDR3 consists of 12 residues. This CDR3 reads CASSRRVAELFF. In nucleotides, the CDR3 is TGTGCCAGCAGCCGTCGGGTGGCGGAGCTGTTTTTT.

The V gene is TRBV10-2, the J gene TRBJ2-7; the match to TRBD1 covers 7 bases. Trimming removed 7 bases from V and 0 bases from J; junction bases left unmatched: 6. The germline V gene has CDR1 WSHSY and CDR2 SAAADI. The CDR3 spans 14 residues. CDR3 bases: TGCGCCAGCACAGAGGACAGGAACTCCTACGAGCAGTACTTC. Translation gives CASTEDRNSYEQYF.

The rearrangement links TRBV4-3 to TRBJ1-2; the D is unclear. From germline, CDR1 is LGHNA and CDR2 YSLEER. There are 14 residues in the CDR3. V lost 0 bases and J 4 bases, leaving 9 bases between the germline ends. Here the CDR3 DNA reads TGCGCCAGCAGCCAAGATCGGTTCAGCTATGGCTACACCTTC. Amino acids: CASSQDRFSYGYTF.

This chain connects TRBV11-3 to TRBJ1-1; D unresolved. V was cut by 1 base and J by 1 base, with 7 bases left in between. Germline values: CDR1 SGHNT, CDR2 YENEEA. The CDR3 consists of 14 residues. The CDR3 nucleotides read TGTGCCAGCAGCTTAGGGCCCCCGAACACTGAAGCTTTCTTT. Translation gives CASSLGPPNTEAFF.

The genes are TRBV3-1 (or the pseudogene TRBV3-2) and TRBJ1-2, with 7 bases identical to TRBD1. CDR1 LGHDT and CDR2 YNNKEL come from the germline V gene (reference sequence). The CDR3 loop spans 16 amino acids. With V trimmed by 5 bases and J by 4 bases, 13 bases remained unmatched. The CDR3 region is CASSYLLAGQFYGYTF. CDR3 DNA: TGTGCCAGCAGCTATTTGCTAGCGGGACAGTTCTATGGCTACACCTTC.

The genes are TRBV5-6 and TRBJ2-5; 11 nucleotides agree with TRBD2. Looked up from germline, CDR1 is SGHDT and CDR2 is YYEEEE. This CDR3 region has 17 residues. Trimming took 1 base from V and 5 from J; bases not matched to a gene: 10. The CDR3 loop reads CASSLQLAGVPNETQYF. DNA for the CDR3: TGTGCCAGCAGCTTGCAACTAGCGGGAGTTCCCAATGAGACCCAGTACTTC.

The chain employs TRBV27 and TRBJ2-7; D perhaps matches TRBD2 (6 bases). This CDR3 contains 12 residues. V was cut by 2 bases and J by 5 bases, with 7 bases left in between. Per the germline V gene, CDR1 is MNHEY and CDR2 is SMNVEV (reference sequence). The CDR3 region is CASSLGGNEQYF. CDR3 bases: TGTGCCAGCAGTTTAGGGGGGAACGAGCAGTACTTC.

The chain links TRBV5-1 to TRBJ2-7, with D unresolved. Germline V CDR1 and CDR2: SGHRS, YFSETQ. CDR3 length: 13 residues. The V end was cut by 4 bases, the J end by 2 bases, with 10 bases between. This chain's CDR3 is CASSTDPTYEQYF. The CDR3 DNA is TGCGCCAGCAGCACGGACCCCACCTACGAGCAGTACTTC.

The V call is TRBV29-1, the J call TRBJ2-3, with 7 nucleotides matching TRBD2. This CDR3 spans 13 amino acids. J lost 0 bases, V lost 4 bases, and 1 base had no gene match. The V gene's germline CDR1 is SQVTM and CDR2 ANQGSEA. The DNA of the CDR3 is TGCAGCGTTGTGCGGGAGAGCACAGATACGCAGTATTTT. Translating it yields CSVVRESTDTQYF.

The chain is built from TRBV28 and TRBJ1-1; the D gene is possibly TRBD1 (6 bases). V lost 5 bases to trimming and J lost 10 bases, with 23 bases between them. The CDR3 length is 15 residues. Germline values: CDR1 MDHEN, CDR2 SYDVKM. CDR3 in amino acids: CASSPADSLFKGAFF. CDR3 nucleotide sequence: TGTGCCAGCAGTCCCGCGGACAGCCTGTTCAAAGGAGCTTTCTTT.

V gene TRBV7-2 combines with J gene TRBJ2-7, with a possible D match to TRBD2 (5 bases). Trimming removed 1 base at V and 2 bases at J, with 9 bases between. There are 14 residues in the CDR3. Germline V gene lookup returns CDR1 SGHTA and CDR2 FQGNSA. CDR3 nucleotide sequence: TGTGCCAGCAGCTTAGGTCCTAGCACCTACGAGCAGTACTTC. This encodes CASSLGPSTYEQYF.

The chain is built from TRBV7-8 and TRBJ1-2, with TRBD1 as a possible D gene (5 bases). The CDR3 is 15 residues long. The V gene lost 7 bases and the J gene lost 1 base, with 16 bases spanning the gap. The germline V gene encodes CDR1 SGHVS and CDR2 FQNEAQ. CDR3 nucleotides: TGTGCCAGCATGGACCGGGACGGCCATAACTATGGCTACACCTTC. Amino acid sequence: CASMDRDGHNYGYTF.

CDR3 loop: CSAEGTSGSGSSYNEQFF. The CDR3 coding sequence is TGCAGCGCTGAGGGGACTAGCGGGAGTGGGAGCTCCTACAATGAGCAGTTCTTC. The chain has TRBV29-1 and TRBJ2-1, with 14 bases fitting TRBD2. CDR1 and CDR2 (germline): SQVTM, ANQGSEA. The junction had 11 bases not matched to a gene; V was cut back by 7 bases and J by 0 bases. The CDR3 has 18 amino acids.

This chain links TRBV18 with TRBJ1-1; TRBD1 matches 7 bases. The length of the CDR3 is 14 residues. CDR1 and CDR2 (germline): KGHSH, LQKENI. After removal of 3 bases from V and 5 bases from J, the junction contained 6 bases not matched to a gene. The CDR3 here is CASSPWTGGTEAFF. The CDR3 bases are TGTGCCAGCTCACCCTGGACAGGAGGAACTGAAGCTTTCTTT. The full variable domain, rest sourced from reference TRBV18 and TRBJ1-1, is NAGVMQNPRHLVRRRGQEARLRCSPMKGHSHVYWYRQLPEEGLKFMVYLQKENIIDESGMPKERFSAEFPKEGPSILRIQQVVRGDSAAYFCASSPWTGGTEAFFGQGTRLTVV.

The rearrangement joins TRBV30 to TRBJ1-2; TRBD1 might be the D (6 bases). The CDR3 loop spans 14 amino acids. Germline CDR1 GTSNPN, CDR2 SVGIG (reference sequence). V was shortened by 0 bases and J by 8 bases, with 16 bases between the two germline ends. CDR3 loop: CAWSVGGGNLGYTF. The CDR3 coding sequence is TGTGCCTGGAGTGTAGGAGGGGGAAACTTAGGCTACACCTTC.

Regarding this clone: The germline gene is not matched at one end of the junction; a read error may be the cause. J is TRBJ2-5 and V is TRBV7-7; no reliable D call. The CDR3 covers 14 residues. Germline loops: CDR1 SSHAT, CDR2 FNYEAQ (reference sequence). CDR3 loop: CASSPVTVQETQYF. The DNA of the CDR3 is TGTGCTAGCAGCCCCGTGACCGTCCAAGAGACCCAGTACTTC.

The chain couples TRBV4-2 to TRBJ2-7, with a weak D call TRBD2 (5 bases). Trimming removed 3 bases from V and 3 bases from J, with 9 bases in between. Germline V gene sequence: CDR1 LGHNA, CDR2 YNFKEQ. This CDR3 has 13 residues. CDR3 coding DNA: TGTGCCAGCAGCCAGACTCGGGACTACGAGCAGTACTTC. Encoded protein: CASSQTRDYEQYF.

The sample holds a few counts of this clone. The chain has TRBV4-2 and TRBJ2-1; TRBD2 agrees at 7 bases. CDR1 and CDR2 from the germline V gene are LGHNA and YNFKEQ. With V trimmed by 3 bases and J by 7 bases, 6 bases remained unmatched. The CDR3 covers 14 residues. The CDR3 DNA reads TGTGCCAGCAGCCACCAGCGGGGAGGTAATGAGCAGTTCTTC. Its translation is CASSHQRGGNEQFF.

The chain joins TRBV5-1 to TRBJ1-2; D call uncertain. Germline values: CDR1 SGHRS, CDR2 YFSETQ. V lost 0 bases and J lost 4, with 10 bases in between. The CDR3 consists of 14 residues. CDR3 DNA sequence: TGCGCCAGCAGCTTGGGCGTGTCCGGCTATGGCTACACCTTC. Translating gives CASSLGVSGYGYTF.

The V and J genes are TRBV5-3 and TRBJ2-7, with 9 nucleotides matching TRBD2. TRBV5-3 qualifies as an ORF whose function is uncertain. The J segment lost 3 bases and the V segment lost 4 bases, leaving 11 bases of the junction unmatched. This CDR3 contains 16 residues. The CDR3 DNA reads TGTGCCAGAAGCCCTTTAGCGGGAGAAGGCCTCTACGAGCAGTACTTC. Translated, it gives CARSPLAGEGLYEQYF.

This sequence joins TRBV11-2 and TRBJ2-1, with D hard to call. The CDR3 spans 13 residues. V was pared by 6 bases and J by 9 bases, with 15 bases between. Germline CDR1 SGHAT, CDR2 FQNNGV. CDR3 amino acids: CASSFFERSEQFF. The CDR3 DNA is TGTGCCAGCAGTTTCTTTGAGCGCAGTGAGCAGTTCTTC.

In its sample, this clone was seen once. The rearrangement uses TRBV7-8 and TRBJ2-3; D is perhaps TRBD2 (6 bases). The germline V gene has CDR1 SGHVS and CDR2 FQNEAQ. Between the trimmed V and J ends, which lost 2 bases and 6 bases, there was a span of 18 bases. The CDR3 contains 16 residues. CDR3 DNA: TGTGCCAGCAGCTTAAGAGTAGCGGATATAGGTGATACGCAGTATTTT. This sequence encodes CASSLRVADIGDTQYF.